This passage covers 9 T cell receptor beta chains from one sample sequenced in a study of radiation and T cells in renal cell carcinoma. The time point here: blood 2 weeks post-SBRT. Regarding treatment: 15 Gy SBRT to primary tumor, nephrectomy 4 weeks later. The table came from immunoSEQ multiplex PCR; TCRdb's copy has only in-frame clones and leaves some out. The sample lists 120,000 or so clones, more than 80% seen once, with under 2.5% in the top ten. Sequences were derived from blood, sampled from a patient whose treatment included radiotherapy and nephrectomy. The receptors were sampled from a woman aged 55 to 70 with renal cell carcinoma.

This chain uses TRBV6-1 with TRBJ1-1; TRBD1 matches 7 bases. The germline gives CDR1 MNHNS, CDR2 SASEGT. V gave up 2 bases and J gave up 4 bases; unmatched junction bases: 16. CDR3 size: 18 residues. The DNA for the CDR3 is TGTGCCAGCAGTGAAATTGACAGGGCCTTCGGGTACGGCACTGAAGCTTTCTTT. Protein product: CASSEIDRAFGYGTEAFF.

Points on this clone: The germline gene is not matched at one end of the junction; a read error may be the cause. The V gene is TRBV7-7, the J gene TRBJ1-3, with a possible D match to TRBD1 (5 bases). CDR3 length: 15 amino acids. CDR1 is SSHAT and CDR2 is FNYEAQ in the germline V gene (reference sequence). CDR3: CASSPPRDGDNTIYF. The CDR3 DNA sequence: TGTGCTAGCAGCCCCCCGAGGGACGGGGACAACACCATATATTTT.

The rearrangement links TRBV28 to TRBJ1-1, with 12 bases lining up with TRBD1. The CDR3 has 17 amino acids. Trimming took 3 bases from V and 0 from J; bases not matched to a gene: 5. Per the germline V gene, CDR1 is MDHEN and CDR2 is SYDVKM. CDR3 loop: CASSFAGTGGLNTEAFF. The CDR3 region has the DNA TGTGCCAGCAGTTTCGCCGGGACAGGGGGCTTGAACACTGAAGCTTTCTTT.

This chain uses TRBV19 with TRBJ2-3; D could derive from TRBD1 or TRBD2 (5 bases each). V was clipped by 3 bases and J by 2 bases, with 12 bases between them. The CDR3 has 15 amino acids. Per germline, CDR1 LNHDA and CDR2 SQIVND (reference sequence). The CDR3 bases are TGTGCCAGTAGTATGGGGGTGGCCCACACAGATACGCAGTATTTT. This encodes CASSMGVAHTDTQYF.

This chain joins TRBV30 and TRBJ1-1, with D maybe TRBD1 (6 bases). Germline assignment: CDR1 GTSNPN and CDR2 SVGIG (reference sequence). This CDR3 contains 12 residues. The V gene lost 6 bases and the J gene lost 5 bases, with 13 bases spanning the gap. The CDR3 coding sequence is TGTGCCTGCGGACAGTGGGGTACTGAAGCTTTCTTT. Translated: CACGQWGTEAFF.

The chain is built from TRBV18 and TRBJ2-1; maybe TRBD2 (6 bases). Germline lookup yields CDR1 KGHSH and CDR2 LQKENI. The CDR3 totals 14 residues. Trimming removed 4 bases from V and 5 bases from J, with 12 bases in between. CDR3 sequence reads: CASSRDWKDNEQFF. The CDR3 DNA sequence: TGTGCCAGCTCACGGGACTGGAAAGACAATGAGCAGTTCTTC.

This clone was seen a single time. V is TRBV19 and J is TRBJ2-5; TRBD1 might be the D (6 bases). The last part of the DNA fits TRBJ2-7 better; the J call may be wrong. This CDR3 spans 15 amino acids. Germline CDR1 reads LNHDA; CDR2 reads SQIVND (reference sequence). CDR3 protein: CASSRGRTISYEQYF. In nucleotides, the CDR3 is TGTGCCAGTAGCAGGGGACGGACCATCTCCTACGAGCAGTACTTC.

J is TRBJ1-5 and V is TRBV19; D is uncertain. The CDR3 runs to 12 residues. The germline CDR1 and CDR2 sequences are LNHDA and SQIVND (reference sequence). The ends were cut back, 4 bases at V and 6 bases at J, with 7 bases in the middle. The CDR3 here is CASSTNLQPQHF. CDR3 DNA sequence: TGTGCCAGTAGTACGAATCTTCAGCCCCAGCATTTT.

This sequence joins TRBV18 and TRBJ1-5, with 7 nucleotides matching TRBD1. This CDR3 region has 16 residues. V lost 8 bases to trimming and J lost 0 bases; unmatched junction nucleotides: 10. Germline loops: CDR1 KGHSH, CDR2 LQKENI. The CDR3 here is CASVQGFSYSNQPQHF. CDR3 bases: TGTGCCAGCGTACAGGGGTTTTCTTATAGCAATCAGCCCCAGCATTTT.